Sequencing of this TCR beta chain was carried out in a study of naive and memory T cell subsets. Study-level results: There was no ground truth to check naive and memory subset results. Naive repertoires, especially CD8, held a few larger clonotypes, possibly memory cells re-expressing CD45RA.

The CDR3 totals 16 residues. Germline values: CDR1 MGHRA, CDR2 YSYEKL. V was pared by 1 base and J by 5 bases, with 8 bases of the junction left unmatched. This clonotype occurred a few times. Its antigen is not known. CD4 T cells were positively selected, then CD8 T cells from the CD4-negative fraction. An equimolar mix of two oligonucleotides served as the beta constant-region primer for TRBC1 and TRBC2. The ligated cDNA underwent four PCR rounds using SP2 and nested alpha and beta constant-region primers. An oligonucleotide with the SP2 primer and a 12-nucleotide UMI was ligated to the cDNA 3' end. TCRdb re-derived calls from the UMI-ligation and nested PCR reads in MiXCR, one entry per CDR3 protein. The repertoire holds more than 120,000 distinct CDR3 sequences, with approximately 20% as singletons.

The chain combines TRBV4-1 with TRBJ2-3; TRBD2 agrees at 8 bases. The receptor was isolated from a human donor in good health. Sequencing was performed on naive CD8+ T cells from blood. CDR3 sequence (DNA): TGCGCCAGCAGCCAAGTGTATCGGGAGGGTGGAGATACGCAGTATTTT. This sequence encodes CASSQVYREGGDTQYF.